This is a list of T cell receptor beta chains from one sample in a study of CD8+ T cells in alopecia areata. Produced via immunoSEQ multiplex PCR; TCRdb's table is partial and in-frame only. Among 95,000 to 100,000 clones listed, about 61% were seen once. Sequencing was performed on CD8+ T cells sorted from blood, taken at approximately week 56, from a patient treated with tofacitinib. These receptors were collected from a human donor with alopecia areata. CDR3s include the opening cysteine and the closing phenylalanine or tryptophan. The D gene is left open where the match is weak. The size field is filled for only some rows; it gives once, few, many or a size class.

V gene	D gene	clone size	J gene	CDR3 length	CDR3 protein	CDR3 DNA
TRBV7-2	-	-	TRBJ2-7	13	CASSLAIDYEQYF	TGTGCCAGCAGCTTAGCGATCGATTACGAGCAGTACTTC
TRBV6-6	-	-	TRBJ1-1	14	CASSYTTANTEAFF	TGTGCCAGCAGTTACACGACCGCGAACACTGAAGCTTTCTTT
TRBV9	-	-	TRBJ1-6	14	CASSPGGERSPLHF	TGTGCCAGCAGCCCCGGAGGAGAGCGTTCACCCCTCCACTTT
TRBV29-1	-	-	TRBJ1-3	12	CSVAGDENTIYF	TGCAGCGTTGCAGGGGATGAAAACACCATATATTTT
TRBV10-3	TRBD1	few	TRBJ2-5	15	CAIRGTDRGEETQYF	TGTGCCATCAGGGGAACAGACAGGGGAGAAGAGACCCAGTACTTC
TRBV27	-	-	TRBJ1-2	13	CASSPGQNYGYTF	TGTGCCAGCAGCCCTGGACAGAACTATGGCTACACCTTC
TRBV6-5	TRBD1	-	TRBJ1-2	15	CASSSTLDRNYGYTF	TGTGCCAGCAGTTCCACCTTGGACAGGAACTATGGCTACACCTTC
TRBV13	-	few	TRBJ2-1	11	CASSLEQGQFF	TGTGCCAGCAGCTTAGAGCAGGGGCAGTTCTTC
TRBV30	-	-	TRBJ2-1	14	CAEQDSSSYNEQFF	TGTGCCGAGCAGGACAGTAGCTCCTACAATGAGCAGTTCTTC
TRBV2	-	-	TRBJ2-3	14	CASSGTVSTDTQYF	TGTGCCAGCAGTGGGACGGTTAGCACAGATACGCAGTATTTT
TRBV13	-	-	TRBJ1-5	17	CASSLGRLRDGNQPQHF	TGTGCCAGCAGCTTAGGCCGACTCCGGGATGGCAATCAGCCCCAGCATTTT
TRBV10-3	-	-	TRBJ2-7	14	CAISVEEGTYEQYF	TGTGCCATCAGTGTTGAAGAGGGCACCTACGAGCAGTACTTC
TRBV9	-	once	TRBJ1-1	12	CVSSAGTAGAFF	TGTGTCAGCAGCGCCGGGACCGCCGGAGCTTTCTTT
TRBV19	-	-	TRBJ1-2	14	CASSSRTASYGYTF	TGTGCCAGTAGTTCCCGGACAGCCTCCTATGGCTACACCTTC
TRBV7-2	-	-	TRBJ2-3	11	CASSRGDTQYF	TGTGCCAGCAGCCGCGGAGATACGCAGTATTTT
TRBV11-1	TRBD1	-	TRBJ1-5	13	CASSGTGGQPQHF	TGTGCCAGCAGCGGGACAGGGGGCCAGCCCCAGCATTTT
TRBV11-1	-	-	TRBJ2-7	15	CASSFRPTGSYEQYF	TGTGCCAGCAGCTTTCGGCCGACGGGCTCCTACGAGCAGTACTTC
TRBV4-1	TRBD1	-	TRBJ2-7	14	CASSRTGLSYEQYF	TGCGCCAGCAGCAGGACAGGATTATCCTACGAGCAGTACTTC
TRBV2	-	-	TRBJ2-1	16	CASSERDFPGYNEQFF	TGTGCCAGCAGTGAAAGAGATTTCCCCGGGTACAATGAGCAGTTCTTC
TRBV30	TRBD1	-	TRBJ1-2	12	CAWFDRAGGYTF	TGTGCCTGGTTTGACAGGGCAGGAGGCTACACCTTC
TRBV7-9	-	-	TRBJ2-7	17	CASNPGGAQQHTYEQYF	TGTGCCAGCAACCCCGGCGGGGCCCAGCAACACACCTACGAGCAGTACTTC
TRBV5-6	-	few	TRBJ2-1	16	CASSEPTGTTYNEQFF	TGTGCCAGCAGCGAACCGACCGGGACCACCTACAATGAGCAGTTCTTC
TRBV27	-	-	TRBJ2-2	17	CASSLLESRRGPGELFF	TGTGCCAGCAGTTTATTAGAATCTCGAAGGGGTCCCGGGGAGCTGTTTTTT
TRBV13	-	once	TRBJ1-5	15	CASSLGRQRRTPQHF	TGTGCCAGCAGCTTAGGCCGACAGCGCCGGACGCCCCAGCATTTT
TRBV13	TRBD2	-	TRBJ2-1	15	CASSLVTSGNNEQFF	TGTGCCAGCAGCTTAGTTACTAGCGGGAACAATGAGCAGTTCTTC
TRBV7-3	-	few	TRBJ2-1	15	CASSSTFGPNYEQFF	TGTGCCAGCAGCTCCACCTTCGGGCCGAACTATGAGCAGTTCTTC
TRBV29-1	TRBD2	-	TRBJ2-5	15	CSVDMGGRVQETQYF	TGCAGCGTTGATATGGGGGGGAGGGTCCAAGAGACCCAGTACTTC
TRBV2	-	-	TRBJ1-2	14	CASSDLSVNYGYTF	TGTGCCAGCAGTGATCTATCAGTTAACTATGGCTACACCTTC
TRBV13	-	once	TRBJ2-2	16	CASTHGTFGNTGELFF	TGTGCCAGCACCCATGGGACATTCGGGAACACCGGGGAGCTGTTTTTT
TRBV27	TRBD1	few	TRBJ1-1	13	CASSPGTGLPAFF	TGTGCCAGCAGTCCCGGGACAGGCCTGCCAGCTTTCTTT
TRBV4-1	TRBD2	few	TRBJ2-7	15	CASSARTSGKEEQYF	TGCGCCAGCAGCGCCCGGACTAGTGGGAAAGAAGAGCAGTACTTC
TRBV4-1	-	-	TRBJ2-3	17	CASSYHDPPASTDTQYF	TGCGCCAGCAGCTACCACGATCCCCCCGCTAGCACAGATACGCAGTATTTT
TRBV6-1	TRBD2	-	TRBJ2-1	15	CASSEWGGLKDEQFF	TGTGCCAGCAGTGAATGGGGAGGGTTGAAGGATGAGCAGTTCTTC
TRBV2	-	few	TRBJ1-2	15	CASREQHTRLYGYTF	TGTGCCAGCAGAGAACAACACACCAGGCTGTATGGCTACACCTTC
TRBV6-1	-	few	TRBJ2-1	16	CASSEAYPVGHNEQFF	TGTGCCAGCAGTGAAGCCTATCCGGTAGGGCACAATGAGCAGTTCTTC
TRBV28	-	few	TRBJ2-7	14	CASSLQGANYEQYF	TGTGCCAGCAGTTTACAGGGAGCCAACTACGAGCAGTACTTC
TRBV29-1	-	-	TRBJ2-5	13	CSVEDRGWETQYF	TGCAGCGTTGAAGACAGGGGCTGGGAGACCCAGTACTTC